This T cell receptor (beta chain) was found in a study of radiation and T cells in renal cell carcinoma. Trimming removed 10 bases from V and 5 bases from J, with 8 bases in between. This CDR3 is built from 10 residues. Germline V CDR1 and CDR2: LGHNA, YSLEER. Time point denoted: baseline pretreatment blood. Specified treatment: 15 Gy SBRT to primary tumor, nephrectomy 4 weeks later. Profiled with immunoSEQ multiplex PCR; TCRdb holds only in-frame clones, not every one. The repertoire has 130,000 to 150,000 clones, approximately 90% of them found once; the top ten carry roughly 4%. This sequence was found in a woman between 70 and 85 years old with renal cell carcinoma. The starting material was blood, obtained from a patient whose treatment included radiotherapy and nephrectomy. The J gene is TRBJ2-5, the V gene TRBV4-3; TRBD2 might be the D (6 bases). The CDR3 DNA reads as TGCGCCACGGAGGGGGAGACCCAGTACTTC. The encoded protein is CATEGETQYF.